A single sample is the source of the 15 T cell receptor beta chains below, sequenced in a study of blood T cell repertoires in COVID-19. Profiled with immunoSEQ multiplex PCR; TCRdb holds only in-frame clones, not every one. The sample lists roughly 150,000 clones, approximately 79% occurring once. Sample: peripheral blood. These receptors originate from a woman aged 60-75 years with COVID-19, enrolled during active disease.

The V and J genes are TRBV12-5 and TRBJ2-5; 14 bases map to TRBD2. The length of the CDR3 is 15 residues. The V gene's germline CDR1 is LGHNT and CDR2 FRNRAP. V dropped 5 bases and J dropped 4; count of bases not matched to a gene: 3. Here the CDR3 DNA reads TGTGCTAGTGGTCAAGGACTAGCGGGAGGAGAGACCCAGTACTTC. It specifies CASGQGLAGGETQYF.

The chain joins TRBV3-1 (or the pseudogene TRBV3-2) to TRBJ1-2; perhaps TRBD1 as D (6 bases). This CDR3 comprises 14 residues. The V gene's germline CDR1 is LGHDT and CDR2 YNNKEL (reference sequence). V lost 5 bases and J lost 0, with 10 bases in between. The CDR3 region has the DNA TGTGCCAGCAGCGTGACAGGAACTAACTATGGCTACACCTTC. It translates to CASSVTGTNYGYTF.

The chain carries TRBV9 and TRBJ2-1; 7 bases align to TRBD2. The germline gives CDR1 SGDLS, CDR2 YYNGEE. This CDR3 spans 17 amino acids. The junction had 9 bases not matched to a gene; V was cut back by 3 bases and J by 0 bases. For the CDR3, the DNA is TGTGCCAGCAGCGCTGAACTAGCGCTCCACTCCTACAATGAGCAGTTCTTC. Protein sequence: CASSAELALHSYNEQFF. Combining the CDR3 with reference TRBV9 and TRBJ2-1 gives the whole variable domain DSGVTQTPKHLITATGQRVTLRCSPRSGDLSVYWYQQSLDQGLQFLIQYYNGEERAKGNILERFSAQQFPDLHSELNLSSLELGDSALYFCASSAELALHSYNEQFFGPGTRLTVL.

This clone was counted at least ten times. V usage is TRBV7-2 and J usage is TRBJ1-5; 7 bases align to TRBD1. After removal of 5 bases from V and 2 bases from J, the junction contained 3 bases not matched to a gene. The germline gives CDR1 SGHTA, CDR2 FQGNSA. This CDR3 region has 14 residues. CDR3 loop: CASSATGGNQPQHF. In DNA, the CDR3 is TGTGCCAGCAGCGCCACAGGGGGCAATCAGCCCCAGCATTTT.

The chain is built from TRBV3-1 (or the pseudogene TRBV3-2) and TRBJ1-1; 7 bases map to TRBD1. This CDR3 is built from 13 residues. Losses at the gene ends were 1 base for V and 8 bases for J; bases not matched to a gene: 4. Germline-derived CDR1 and CDR2 are LGHDT and YNNKEL (reference sequence). Here the CDR3 reads CASSQANRGEAFF. The CDR3 DNA follows: TGTGCCAGCAGCCAAGCTAACAGGGGAGAAGCTTTCTTT.

Regarding this clone: The junction and the germline gene differ at one end; a read error may be behind it. The chain is built from TRBV20-1 and TRBJ2-6; D may be TRBD2 (7 bases). Germline-derived CDR1 and CDR2 are DFQATT and SNEGSKA (reference sequence). The CDR3 is 16 amino acids. The CDR3 coding sequence is TGCAGCGCTAGTCGGGGGGCCCTCTCTGGGGCCAACGTCCTGACTTTC. Residues: CSASRGALSGANVLTF.

As DNA, the CDR3 is TGTGCCAGCAGCTTGCGCTCAGTGGATGAAAAACTGTTTTTT. Encoded protein: CASSLRSVDEKLFF. This sequence joins TRBV5-6 and TRBJ1-4; D not certain. CDR1 SGHDT and CDR2 YYEEEE come from the germline V gene. V was cut by 1 base and J by 6 bases, with 10 bases left in between. The CDR3 contains 14 residues.

The gene calls are TRBV7-3 and TRBJ1-5; 8 bases agree with TRBD1. This CDR3 has 17 residues. Germline V gives CDR1 SGHTA, CDR2 FQGTGA. V dropped 2 bases and J dropped 3; count of bases not matched to a gene: 9. The CDR3 DNA follows: TGTGCCAGCAGCTTAGTAAATACGGGACAGGACAATCAGCCCCAGCATTTT. This translates into CASSLVNTGQDNQPQHF.

The chain links TRBV6-2 or TRBV6-3 to TRBJ2-5; the match to TRBD2 covers 7 bases. The CDR3 covers 16 residues. Trimming removed 0 bases from V and 4 bases from J; junction bases left unmatched: 8. Germline CDR1 MNHEY, CDR2 SVGEGT. CDR3 coding DNA: TGTGCCAGCAGTTACTCGAGTGGCGGGAGCGGAGAGACCCAGTACTTC. This encodes CASSYSSGGSGETQYF.

The chain joins TRBV9 to TRBJ1-2; D may be TRBD1 (6 bases). The V end lost 0 bases, the J end lost 4 bases, and 13 bases lay between the germline ends. CDR1 is SGDLS, CDR2 YYNGEE, per germline. This CDR3 comprises 15 residues. As DNA, the CDR3 is TGTGCCAGCAGCGTAGGGGCGGGGGCACGCTATGGCTACACCTTC. This sequence encodes CASSVGAGARYGYTF.

This chain joins TRBV28 and TRBJ2-1; 9 bases map to TRBD2. J gave up 6 bases and V 4 bases, and 7 bases lay outside the gene matches. In germline, CDR1 is MDHEN, CDR2 SYDVKM. This CDR3 comprises 15 residues. The CDR3 is CASSYWREGRNEQFF. CDR3 nucleotide sequence: TGTGCCAGCAGTTATTGGCGGGAGGGCCGCAATGAGCAGTTCTTC.

This clone has a handful of counts. DNA of the CDR3: TGTGCCATCAGTCAGGGGGACTATGGCTACACCTTC. Residues: CAISQGDYGYTF. This chain joins TRBV10-3 and TRBJ1-2; TRBD1 matches 7 bases. The length of the CDR3 is 12 residues. Per the germline V gene, CDR1 is ENHRY and CDR2 is SYGVKD. J gave up 3 bases and V 5 bases, and 0 bases lay outside the gene matches.

This clone appeared a single time. The V call is TRBV12-3 or TRBV12-4, the J call TRBJ2-1; 7 nucleotides align to TRBD2. After removal of 7 bases from V and 9 bases from J, the junction contained 9 bases not matched to a gene. This CDR3 is built from 13 residues. The DNA of the CDR3 is TGTGCCAGCACTCTAGCGGCGGCGGGTGAGCAGTTCTTC. Residues: CASTLAAAGEQFF.

This sequence joins TRBV14 and TRBJ2-6, with TRBD1 identical over 8 bases. The V gene end was trimmed by 5 bases and the J gene end by 0 bases; junction bases not matched to a gene: 9. The CDR3 consists of 18 residues. CDR1 and CDR2 from the germline V gene are SGHDN and FVKESK. The CDR3 sequence: CASSSKRTGHSGANVLTF. The CDR3 DNA reads as TGTGCCAGCAGCTCGAAGCGGACAGGGCACTCTGGGGCCAACGTCCTGACTTTC.

CDR3 protein: CASSFGGDPFYEQYF. CDR3 DNA: TGTGCCAGCAGCTTCGGGGGGGACCCCTTCTACGAGCAGTACTTC. V and J are TRBV5-5 and TRBJ2-7; 8 bases are shared with TRBD2. Germline values: CDR1 SGHKS, CDR2 YYEKEE (reference sequence). V lost 2 bases to trimming and J lost 3 bases; unmatched junction nucleotides: 7. This CDR3 contains 15 residues. The entire variable domain, with the rest obtained from reference TRBV5-5 and TRBJ2-7, is as follows: DAGVTQSPTHLIKTRGQQVTLRCSPISGHKSVSWYQQVLGQGPQFIFQYYEKEERGRGNFPDRFSARQFPNYSSELNVNALLLGDSALYLCASSFGGDPFYEQYFGPGTRLTVT.